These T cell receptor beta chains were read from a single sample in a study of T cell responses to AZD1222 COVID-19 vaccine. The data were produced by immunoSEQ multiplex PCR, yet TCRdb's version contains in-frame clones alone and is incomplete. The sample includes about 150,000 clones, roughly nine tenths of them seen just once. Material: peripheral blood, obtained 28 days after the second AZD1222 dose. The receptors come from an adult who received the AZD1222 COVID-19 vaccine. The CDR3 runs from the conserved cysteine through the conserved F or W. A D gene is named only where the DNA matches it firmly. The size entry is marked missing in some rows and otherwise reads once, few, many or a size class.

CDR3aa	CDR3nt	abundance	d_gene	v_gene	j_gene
CASSQESTAEQFF	TGTGCCAGCAGCCAAGAAAGCACCGCTGAGCAGTTCTTC	NA	NA	TRBV4-2	TRBJ2-1
CASSLNYEQYF	TGTGCCAGCAGTTTAAACTACGAGCAGTACTTC	NA	NA	TRBV28	TRBJ2-7
CASSRTSRDGYTF	TGTGCCAGCAGCCGAACTTCAAGAGATGGCTACACCTTC	NA	NA	TRBV7-3	TRBJ1-2
CASSGRKAFF	TGTGCCAGCAGCGGCAGAAAAGCTTTCTTT	once	NA	TRBV2	TRBJ1-1
CASSLPGQGYNEQFF	TGTGCCAGCTCACTCCCGGGACAGGGCTACAATGAGCAGTTCTTC	NA	TRBD1	TRBV18	TRBJ2-1
CASSQSRTHGYTF	TGTGCCAGCAGCCAAAGTCGGACGCATGGCTACACCTTC	NA	NA	TRBV3-1/TRBV3-2	TRBJ1-2
CAWSPTGSGANVLTF	TGTGCCTGGAGCCCCACAGGCTCTGGGGCCAACGTCCTGACTTTC	NA	NA	TRBV30	TRBJ2-6
CASRDGSLYEQYF	TGTGCCAGCAGAGACGGGTCGCTCTACGAGCAGTACTTC	NA	NA	TRBV6-5	TRBJ2-7
CASRRQGSPLHF	TGTGCCAGCAGGAGGCAGGGTTCACCCCTCCACTTT	few	NA	TRBV5-8	TRBJ1-6
CASSPPREGSYEQYF	TGTGCCAGCTCACCACCGAGGGAGGGTTCCTACGAGCAGTACTTC	NA	TRBD2	TRBV18	TRBJ2-7
CASSDSGGHTEAFF	TGTGCCAGCAGTGATTCGGGGGGGCACACTGAAGCTTTCTTT	NA	NA	TRBV6-1	TRBJ1-1
CASSDPGLGSEAFF	TGTGCCAGCAGTGACCCGGGCCTCGGGTCTGAAGCTTTCTTT	once	NA	TRBV2	TRBJ1-1
CASSTGGRRRHSPLHF	TGTGCCAGTAGTACTGGGGGCAGGAGGAGGCATTCACCCCTCCACTTT	few	NA	TRBV19	TRBJ1-6
CASSEYRPGSDTEAFF	TGTGCCAGCAGTGAATATAGGCCAGGGTCGGACACTGAAGCTTTCTTT	NA	NA	TRBV25-1	TRBJ1-1
CASTDPNTEAFF	TGTGCCAGTACAGACCCAAACACTGAAGCTTTCTTT	once	NA	TRBV6-5	TRBJ1-1
CAISNRERSNQPQHF	TGTGCCATCAGTAACAGGGAAAGGAGCAATCAGCCCCAGCATTTT	NA	NA	TRBV10-3	TRBJ1-5
CATSRDLGEGTEAFF	TGTGCCACCAGCAGAGATCTGGGGGAGGGCACTGAAGCTTTCTTT	NA	NA	TRBV15	TRBJ1-1
CASSIKWGAGSSYNEQFF	TGTGCCAGTAGTATAAAATGGGGAGCGGGGAGCTCCTACAATGAGCAGTTCTTC	once	TRBD2	TRBV19	TRBJ2-1
CSASLYGGWDTEAFF	TGCAGTGCTAGTTTATACGGGGGCTGGGACACTGAAGCTTTCTTT	NA	NA	TRBV20-1	TRBJ1-1
CASSSSSGSSYNEQFF	TGTGCCAGCTCGTCATCTAGCGGGAGCTCCTACAATGAGCAGTTCTTC	NA	TRBD2	TRBV18	TRBJ2-1